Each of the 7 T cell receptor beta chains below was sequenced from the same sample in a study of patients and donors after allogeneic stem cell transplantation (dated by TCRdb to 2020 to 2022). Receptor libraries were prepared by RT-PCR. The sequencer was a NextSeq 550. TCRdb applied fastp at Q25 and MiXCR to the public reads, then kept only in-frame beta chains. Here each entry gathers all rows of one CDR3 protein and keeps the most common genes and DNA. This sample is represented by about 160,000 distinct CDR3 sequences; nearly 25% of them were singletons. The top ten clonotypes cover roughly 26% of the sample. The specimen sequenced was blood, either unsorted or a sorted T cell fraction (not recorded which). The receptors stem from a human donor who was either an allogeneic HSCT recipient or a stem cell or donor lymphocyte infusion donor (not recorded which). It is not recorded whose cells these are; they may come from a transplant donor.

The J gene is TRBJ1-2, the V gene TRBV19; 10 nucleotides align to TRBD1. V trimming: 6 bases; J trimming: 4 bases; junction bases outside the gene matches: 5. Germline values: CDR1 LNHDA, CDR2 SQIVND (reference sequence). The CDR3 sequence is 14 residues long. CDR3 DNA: TGTGCCAGTAGCCTGGACAGGGGGACCTATGGCTACACCTTC. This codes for CASSLDRGTYGYTF.

The chain's CDR3 is CATSDLVADYNEQFF. DNA of the CDR3: TGTGCCACCAGTGATTTGGTTGCAGACTACAATGAGCAGTTCTTC. The chain carries TRBV24-1 and TRBJ2-1; D is uncertain. This CDR3 is built from 15 residues. The germline CDR1 and CDR2 sequences are KGHDR and SFDVKD. V was cut by 0 bases and J by 3 bases, with 8 bases left in between.

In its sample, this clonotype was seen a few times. The CDR3 sequence: CASSLTGQRLNTEAFF. CDR3 coding DNA: TGTGCCAGCAGCTTAACTGGACAGAGACTGAACACTGAAGCTTTCTTT. The J gene is TRBJ1-1, the V gene TRBV7-3, with D possibly TRBD1 on 6 matching bases. Trimming cost V 0 bases and J 0 bases, with 11 bases left between them. From germline, CDR1 is SGHTA and CDR2 FQGTGA. There are 16 residues in the CDR3.

The CDR3 is CASSQLLASQETQYF. The CDR3 DNA reads TGTGCCAGCAGCCAACTTCTAGCTAGCCAAGAGACCCAGTACTTC. The rearrangement uses TRBV3-1 and TRBJ2-5; a possible D gene is TRBD2 (5 bases). The CDR3 consists of 15 residues. Germline CDR1 reads LGHDT; CDR2 reads YNNKEL (reference sequence). Trimming cost V 2 bases and J 1 base, with 11 bases left between them.

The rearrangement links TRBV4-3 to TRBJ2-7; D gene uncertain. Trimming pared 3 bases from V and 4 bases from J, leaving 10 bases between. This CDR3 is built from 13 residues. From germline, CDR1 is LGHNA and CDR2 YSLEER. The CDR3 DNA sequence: TGCGCCAGCAGCCAGATGGTAGGGTACGAGCAGTACTTC. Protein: CASSQMVGYEQYF.

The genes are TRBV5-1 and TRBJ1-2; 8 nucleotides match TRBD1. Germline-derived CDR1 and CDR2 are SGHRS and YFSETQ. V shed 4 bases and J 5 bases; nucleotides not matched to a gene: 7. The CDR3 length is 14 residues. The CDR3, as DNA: TGCGCCAGCAGCCCTAGGACAGGGACTTATGGCTACACCTTC. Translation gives CASSPRTGTYGYTF.

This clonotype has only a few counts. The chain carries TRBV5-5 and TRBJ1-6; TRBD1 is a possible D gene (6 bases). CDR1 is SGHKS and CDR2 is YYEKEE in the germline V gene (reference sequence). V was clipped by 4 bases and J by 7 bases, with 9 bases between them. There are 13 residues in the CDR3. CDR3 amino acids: CASSAGQNSPLHF. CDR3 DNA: TGTGCCAGCAGCGCAGGACAGAATTCACCCCTCCACTTT.